A single sample is the source of the 17 T cell receptor beta chains below, sequenced in a study of OX40 agonist ivuxolimab in advanced cancers. Profiled with immunoSEQ multiplex PCR; TCRdb holds only in-frame clones, not every one. The sample lists about 35,000 clones; 84% were seen once. The sample here was CD4+ or CD8+ T cells sorted from blood, taken in a trial of the OX40 agonist ivuxolimab. The receptors derive from an adult with an advanced solid tumor such as melanoma, head and neck, liver or kidney cancer.

The rearrangement uses TRBV29-1 and TRBJ2-7; the D gene is possibly TRBD2 (5 bases). Trimming pared 5 bases from V and 6 bases from J, leaving 14 bases between. The CDR3 totals 12 residues. Germline values: CDR1 SQVTM, CDR2 ANQGSEA. The CDR3 nucleotides read TGCAGCGTTCGGACGATACGGGGCGAGCAGTACTTC. It translates to CSVRTIRGEQYF.

The chain has TRBV6-6 and TRBJ2-2; the D gene is possibly TRBD2 (5 bases). This CDR3 has 15 residues. The V end lost 7 bases, the J end lost 4 bases, and 16 bases lay between the germline ends. Germline loops: CDR1 MNHNY, CDR2 SVGAGI (reference sequence). CDR3 in DNA: TGTGCCAGCACCATATCGGGGTTAAGCACCGGGGAGCTGTTTTTT. It codes for CASTISGLSTGELFF.

V and J are TRBV29-1 and TRBJ2-7; TRBD2 matches at 10 bases. The CDR3 consists of 15 residues. The junction had 6 bases not matched to a gene; V was cut back by 0 bases and J by 4 bases. Germline V gene data show CDR1 as SQVTM and CDR2 as ANQGSEA. The CDR3 reads CSVEDSSGSLYEQYF. DNA of the CDR3: TGCAGCGTTGAAGATTCTAGCGGGAGTTTGTACGAGCAGTACTTC.

The CDR3 loop reads CASSPQPGQGSYEQYF. The CDR3, as DNA: TGTGCCAGCAGTCCCCAGCCGGGACAGGGGTCCTACGAGCAGTACTTC. The chain employs TRBV6-6 and TRBJ2-7, with 10 bases matching TRBD1. Per germline, CDR1 MNHNY and CDR2 SVGAGI (reference sequence). V gave up 5 bases and J gave up 1 base; unmatched junction bases: 8. The CDR3 is 16 amino acids.

The CDR3 loop reads CASSFEGTGTGGYEQYF. The CDR3 DNA follows: TGTGCCAGCAGCTTTGAGGGAACCGGGACGGGCGGGTACGAGCAGTACTTC. The genes are TRBV5-8 and TRBJ2-7, with D possibly called TRBD1 or TRBD2 (5 bases each). Germline V CDR1 and CDR2: SGHTS, YDEGEE. This CDR3 has 17 residues. Trimming took 2 bases from V and 4 from J, leaving 22 bases between them.

This chain connects TRBV14 to TRBJ1-4; D call uncertain. The germline V and J ends were trimmed by 2 bases and 0 bases, with 7 bases remaining between them. The CDR3 contains 15 residues. Germline V lookup: CDR1 SGHDN, CDR2 FVKESK. The CDR3 reads CASSQLGTTNEKLFF. CDR3 nucleotide sequence: TGTGCCAGCAGCCAATTGGGCACAACTAATGAAAAACTGTTTTTT.

The chain recombines TRBV27 with TRBJ2-1, with D unclear. Trimming shortened V by 3 bases and J by 10 bases, and 7 bases separated the two germline ends. Germline lookup yields CDR1 MNHEY and CDR2 SMNVEV (reference sequence). This CDR3 has 11 residues. CDR3 nucleotide sequence: TGTGCCAGCAGTTTTTCCCGGGAGCAGTTCTTC. Encoded protein: CASSFSREQFF.

The chain couples TRBV28 to TRBJ1-2; 9 bases align to TRBD1. Losses at the gene ends were 5 bases for V and 4 bases for J; bases not matched to a gene: 8. The CDR3 totals 15 residues. Germline CDR1 and CDR2: MDHEN and SYDVKM. CDR3 sequence reads: CASSPTGGYIYGYTF. CDR3 DNA: TGTGCCAGCAGTCCCACAGGGGGCTACATCTATGGCTACACCTTC.

The chain couples TRBV5-1 to TRBJ2-1; possible D gene TRBD2, 6 bases. The germline V gene encodes CDR1 SGHRS and CDR2 YFSETQ. V lost 4 bases and J lost 2, with 22 bases in between. The CDR3 has 18 amino acids. CDR3 coding DNA: TGCGCCAGCAGCCCCGACGGGCGGGGCGTCTTCACCTACAATGAGCAGTTCTTC. This codes for CASSPDGRGVFTYNEQFF.

This sequence joins TRBV6-6 and TRBJ2-7; 9 bases match TRBD2. The CDR3 consists of 15 residues. Germline loops: CDR1 MNHNY, CDR2 SVGAGI (reference sequence). Trimming cost V 6 bases and J 6 bases; bases outside gene matches: 12. The CDR3 sequence is CASRGIAGVSREQYF. DNA of the CDR3: TGTGCCAGCAGGGGGATAGCGGGAGTTTCCCGCGAGCAGTACTTC.

CDR3 protein: CASSLGGGIGYTF. CDR3 coding DNA: TGCGCCAGCAGCTTGGGAGGGGGCATTGGCTACACCTTC. The chain combines TRBV5-1 with TRBJ1-2; 7 bases are a match to TRBD1. CDR1 is SGHRS and CDR2 is YFSETQ in the germline V gene. The CDR3 has 13 amino acids. V was pared by 0 bases and J by 7 bases, with 3 bases of the junction left unmatched. The full variable domain, in which reference TRBV5-1 and TRBJ1-2 provide the parts outside the CDR3, is KAGVTQTPRYLIKTRGQQVTLSCSPISGHRSVSWYQQTPGQGLQFLFEYFSETQRNKGNFPGRFSGRQFSNSRSEMNVSTLELGDSALYLCASSLGGGIGYTFGSGTRLTVV.

The genes are TRBV9 and TRBJ1-2; 8 bases line up with TRBD1. J was trimmed by 3 bases and V by 3 bases; bases with no gene match: 7. Germline V gene sequence: CDR1 SGDLS, CDR2 YYNGEE. The CDR3 loop spans 15 amino acids. CDR3 sequence reads: CASSARTGTDYGYTF. Here the CDR3 DNA reads TGTGCCAGCAGCGCCAGGACAGGGACGGACTATGGCTACACCTTC.

The chain has TRBV14 and TRBJ2-7; 9 bases fit TRBD1. The CDR3 extends over 15 amino acids. CDR1 is SGHDN and CDR2 is FVKESK in the germline V gene. With 4 bases clipped from V and 4 bases from J, the junction kept 8 bases outside the gene matches. The CDR3: CASSPGTGSAYEQYF. The CDR3 region has the DNA TGTGCCAGCAGCCCGGGGACAGGGTCCGCGTACGAGCAGTACTTC.

The DNA of the CDR3 is TGTGCCATCAGTGAGGGTGGGACAGGGGGTCGCGAGCAGTACTTC. This encodes CAISEGGTGGREQYF. The chain joins TRBV10-3 to TRBJ2-7, with 11 bases aligning to TRBD1. Per germline, CDR1 ENHRY and CDR2 SYGVKD. This CDR3 comprises 15 residues. V dropped 2 bases and J dropped 6; count of bases not matched to a gene: 6.

The chain combines TRBV20-1 with TRBJ2-7; D not certain. The CDR3 spans 11 residues. The germline gives CDR1 DFQATT, CDR2 SNEGSKA (reference sequence). V lost 0 bases and J lost 4, with 4 bases in between. DNA for the CDR3: TGCAGTGCTAGAGAGGGGTACGAGCAGTACTTC. Encoded protein: CSAREGYEQYF.

The chain has TRBV4-1 and TRBJ2-7; 9 bases line up with TRBD2. There are 16 residues in the CDR3. Germline V gene data show CDR1 as MGHRA and CDR2 as YSYEKL. The V gene end was trimmed by 1 base and the J gene end by 3 bases; junction bases not matched to a gene: 7. This chain's CDR3 is CASSQGGSGSFYEQYF. The CDR3 nucleotides read TGCGCCAGCAGCCAAGGGGGTAGCGGGAGCTTCTACGAGCAGTACTTC.

V is TRBV6-5 and J is TRBJ2-7, with D uncertain. Trimming took off 4 bases at V and 5 bases at J, with 9 bases between the two ends. CDR3 length equals 12 residues. The V gene's germline CDR1 is MNHEY and CDR2 SVGAGI. CDR3 DNA: TGTGCCAGCAGTTCCGGATATGACGAGCAGTACTTC. This codes for CASSSGYDEQYF.